This T cell receptor beta chain was recovered during a study of T cell responses to AZD1222 COVID-19 vaccine. The junction had 5 bases not matched to a gene; V was cut back by 3 bases and J by 5 bases. In germline, CDR1 is DFQATT, CDR2 SNEGSKA (reference sequence). The CDR3 spans 14 residues. Clones were read by immunoSEQ multiplex PCR, and TCRdb kept only the in-frame ones, dropping some. Among about 53,000 clones, around 90% were seen once, and the ten largest hold about 2.5%. The table lists this clone with a count of one. V is TRBV20-1 and J is TRBJ2-7; 12 positions agree with TRBD2. This clonotype was obtained from an adult who received the AZD1222 COVID-19 vaccine. The sample consisted of peripheral blood, taken 28 days after the second AZD1222 dose. As DNA, the CDR3 is TGCAGTGCTAGTAGGGCTAGCGGGAGGGACGAGCAGTACTTC. It specifies CSASRASGRDEQYF.